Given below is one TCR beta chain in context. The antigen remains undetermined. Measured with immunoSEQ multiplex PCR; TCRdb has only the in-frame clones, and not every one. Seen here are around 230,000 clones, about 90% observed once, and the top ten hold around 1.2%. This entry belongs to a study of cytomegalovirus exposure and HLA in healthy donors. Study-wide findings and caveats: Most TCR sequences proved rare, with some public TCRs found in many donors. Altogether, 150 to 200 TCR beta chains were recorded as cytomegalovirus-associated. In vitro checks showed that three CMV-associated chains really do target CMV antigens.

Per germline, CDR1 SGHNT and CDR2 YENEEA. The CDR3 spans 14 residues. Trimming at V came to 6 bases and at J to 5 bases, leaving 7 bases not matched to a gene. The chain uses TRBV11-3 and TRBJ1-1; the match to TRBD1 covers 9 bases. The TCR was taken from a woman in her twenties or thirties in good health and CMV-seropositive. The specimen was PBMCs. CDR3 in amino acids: CASSEQGALTEAFF. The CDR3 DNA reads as TGTGCCAGCAGTGAACAGGGGGCATTAACTGAAGCTTTCTTT.